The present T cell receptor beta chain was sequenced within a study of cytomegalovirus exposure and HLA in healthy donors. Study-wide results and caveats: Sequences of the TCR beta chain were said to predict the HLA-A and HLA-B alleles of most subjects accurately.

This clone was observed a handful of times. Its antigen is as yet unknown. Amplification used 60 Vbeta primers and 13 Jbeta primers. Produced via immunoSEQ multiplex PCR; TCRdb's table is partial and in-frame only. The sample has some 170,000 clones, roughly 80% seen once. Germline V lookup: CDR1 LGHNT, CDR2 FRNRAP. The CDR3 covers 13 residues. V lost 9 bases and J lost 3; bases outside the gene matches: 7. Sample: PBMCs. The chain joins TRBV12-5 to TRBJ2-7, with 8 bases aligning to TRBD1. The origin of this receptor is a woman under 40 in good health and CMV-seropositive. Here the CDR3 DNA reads TGTGCTAGCGGACCGACAGGGGTCTACGAGCAGTACTTC. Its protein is CASGPTGVYEQYF.